This TCR beta chain emerged from a study of blood T cell repertoires in COVID-19. Across the study: Material from acute and convalescent COVID-19 was sourced from the United States, Italy and Spain.

Losses at the gene ends were 3 bases for V and 0 bases for J; bases not matched to a gene: 4. Germline CDR1 and CDR2: MNHEY and SVGAGI. There are 16 residues in the CDR3. TCRdb's copy holds only in-frame clones and misses some; the assay was immunoSEQ multiplex PCR. This sample has 95,000 to 130,000 clones, with 90% found just once. The origin of this receptor is a human donor with active COVID-19. The donor label of this sample is uncertain. The V call is TRBV6-5, the J call TRBJ2-2; 7 bases are a match to TRBD1. Sequencing used peripheral blood. The CDR3 here is CASSYNRGPNTGELFF. The CDR3 DNA reads TGTGCCAGCAGTTATAATAGGGGGCCGAACACCGGGGAGCTGTTTTTT.